A selection of T cell receptor beta chains follows, all from one sample in a study of T cells in Graves' hyperthyroidism and ophthalmopathy. TCRdb analysed the multiplex PCR reads with MiXCR anew, one entry per CDR3 protein. The top ten hold 25% to 35% of the sample, which has hundreds of thousands of distinct CDR3 sequences, around 14% seen once. Sequencing input: blood. The receptor source for this set is a woman aged 18-29 years with Graves' hyperthyroidism that later progressed to Graves' ophthalmopathy. Each CDR3 is given with its conserved first and last residue. The D gene is left open where the match is weak. Clone size appears in some rows only: once, few, many, or a class for an expanded clone.

D,length,size,V,J,DNA,CDR3
TRBD1,14,-,TRBV28,TRBJ2-5,TGTGCCAGCAGTTATGGGACAGGGCTCGAGACCCAGTACTTC,CASSYGTGLETQYF
-,15,-,TRBV4-2,TRBJ2-7,TGTGCCAGCAGCCAAGACGGGGCCCAGGGCTACGAGCAGTACTTC,CASSQDGAQGYEQYF
TRBD2,15,many,TRBV7-8,TRBJ2-3,TGTGCCAGCAGCGAACTAGCGACCCACACAGATACGCAGTATTTT,CASSELATHTDTQYF
-,12,many,TRBV30,TRBJ2-3,TGTGCCTGGAGTGGGACCTCAGATACGCAGTATTTT,CAWSGTSDTQYF
TRBD2,15,-,TRBV12-3/TRBV12-4,TRBJ2-1,TGTGCCAGCAGTTTAAGTCTAGCGGAGTTCAATGAGCAGTTCTTC,CASSLSLAEFNEQFF
TRBD2,14,few,TRBV10-2,TRBJ2-3,TGCGCCAGCGGACTAGCCGGACAAACAGATACGCAGTATTTT,CASGLAGQTDTQYF
-,14,many,TRBV5-6,TRBJ2-1,TGTGCCAGCAGCATATTAGCGGAGAGCAATGAGCAGTTCTTC,CASSILAESNEQFF
TRBD1,14,many,TRBV11-2,TRBJ1-2,TGTGCCAGCAGCTTACTGGGACAGAACTATGGCTACACCTTC,CASSLLGQNYGYTF
TRBD2,16,many,TRBV6-4,TRBJ2-1,TGTGCCAGCAGTGACTCAGGCGGGAGCTCCTACAATGAGCAGTTCTTC,CASSDSGGSSYNEQFF
TRBD2,16,many,TRBV11-2,TRBJ2-1,TGTGCCAGCAGCCGGGGGGATAGCGGGTATAACAATGAGCAGTTCTTC,CASSRGDSGYNNEQFF
TRBD1,14,many,TRBV28,TRBJ1-5,TGTGCCGGGGGACAGGGGTTGGCCAATCAGCCCCAGCATTTT,CAGGQGLANQPQHF
-,14,-,TRBV27,TRBJ2-7,TGTGCCAGCAGTTTAACCAGCCCGCCTTACGAGCAGTACTTC,CASSLTSPPYEQYF
-,15,-,TRBV20-1,TRBJ1-1,TGCAGTGCTAGAAGAGGGCGCATAGTGAACACTGAAGCTTTCTTT,CSARRGRIVNTEAFF
TRBD2,18,many,TRBV6-2/TRBV6-3,TRBJ2-3,TGTGCCAGCAGTTGGCCCCCGGCAGCGGGAGGGACCACAGATACGCAGTATTTT,CASSWPPAAGGTTDTQYF
-,16,-,TRBV19,TRBJ2-7,TGTGCCAGTAGTATCGGGTCGGGCCGCCTCTCCTACGAGCATTACTTC,CASSIGSGRLSYEHYF
-,13,-,TRBV20-1,TRBJ2-7,TGCAGTGTTCCGCAGGGGGGGTCCTACGAGCAGTACTTC,CSVPQGGSYEQYF
TRBD1,15,many,TRBV6-2/TRBV6-3,TRBJ1-5,TGTGCCAGCAGGCCCCGGACAGGGCAGAGACAGCCCCAGCATTTT,CASRPRTGQRQPQHF
TRBD1,16,many,TRBV7-9,TRBJ2-7,TGTGCCAGCAGCCGATGGGACAGGGGGCCTGCCTACGAGCAGTACTTC,CASSRWDRGPAYEQYF
TRBD1,15,many,TRBV11-3,TRBJ2-3,TGTGCCAGCAGCCGGTATGGGACAGGGGGTTATACGCAGTATTTT,CASSRYGTGGYTQYF
TRBD2,15,many,TRBV7-9,TRBJ2-1,TGTGCCAGCAGCTTAGTAGGACTAGGCTACAATGAGCAGTTCTTC,CASSLVGLGYNEQFF
-,16,many,TRBV6-1,TRBJ1-1,TGTGCCAGCAGTGCCCGGGGCCTCTCCCAGAATACTGAAGCTTTCTTT,CASSARGLSQNTEAFF
-,15,many,TRBV6-5,TRBJ2-1,TGTGCCAGCAGTTACGTTGGTGTAGAAACGGATGAGCAGTTCTTC,CASSYVGVETDEQFF
-,16,many,TRBV29-1,TRBJ2-2,TGCAGCGTTGCTGGAGAGACACACCCGAACACCGGGGAGCTGTTTTTT,CSVAGETHPNTGELFF
-,16,few,TRBV12-3/TRBV12-4,TRBJ2-7,TGTGCCAGCAGTTTAGCGGACGCGAGCGGACAAGACGAGCAGTACTTC,CASSLADASGQDEQYF
TRBD1,16,many,TRBV27,TRBJ1-5,TGTGCCAGCAGGCCCAGACAGGGGGCGTACAATCAGCCCCAGCATTTT,CASRPRQGAYNQPQHF
-,13,many,TRBV2,TRBJ2-2,TGTGCCACCCATATGGGGGGAATCGGGGAGCTGTTTTTT,CATHMGGIGELFF
-,18,-,TRBV12-3/TRBV12-4,TRBJ2-1,TGTGCCAGCAGTTTAGCGGGAGACTCCGCGCCTGTCTACAATGAGCAGTTCTTC,CASSLAGDSAPVYNEQFF
-,15,many,TRBV28,TRBJ1-5,TGTGCCACCACCCGAAGGGTCTCCCCTTATCAGCCCCAGCATTTT,CATTRRVSPYQPQHF
-,21,many,TRBV7-9,TRBJ2-2,TGTGCCAGCAGCTTAAAGGTTTTACTAGCCCCTGCCCATGCGAACACCGGGGAGCTGTTTTTT,CASSLKVLLAPAHANTGELFF
TRBD1,13,-,TRBV2,TRBJ1-4,TGTGCCAGCAGCCAGGGGGCTCGTGAAAAACTGTTTTTT,CASSQGAREKLFF
-,12,many,TRBV3-2,TRBJ2-7,TGTGCCAGCAGCCCCCTCGCGGGCGAGCAGTACTTC,CASSPLAGEQYF
TRBD1,16,many,TRBV29-1,TRBJ2-1,TGCAGCGTTGCCCTCCGGACAGGAATCGGTCCCAATGAGCAGTTCTTC,CSVALRTGIGPNEQFF
-,14,many,TRBV2,TRBJ2-5,TGTGCCAGCAGTGAAGCCGGTCTCGGGGAGACCCAGTACTTC,CASSEAGLGETQYF
TRBD2,19,many,TRBV18,TRBJ2-3,TGTGCCAGCTCAAAACTAGCGGGATCCGCCCCGACTAGCACAGATACGCAGTATTTT,CASSKLAGSAPTSTDTQYF
TRBD2,14,few,TRBV30,TRBJ2-3,TGTGCCTGGAATCCTAGCGGGAGTGGTGATACGCAGTATTTT,CAWNPSGSGDTQYF
TRBD1,18,-,TRBV7-7,TRBJ2-2,TGTGCTAGCAGCTTATTCCCGAGGACAGGGGGCAACACCGGGGAGCTGTTTTTT,CASSLFPRTGGNTGELFF
-,13,-,TRBV28,TRBJ1-6,TGTGCCTGTCAGCCCGATTATAATTCACCCCTCCACTTT,CACQPDYNSPLHF
-,13,many,TRBV6-2/TRBV6-3,TRBJ1-1,TGTGCCAGCAGTTTTGGGGGATGGTCTGAAGCTTTCTTT,CASSFGGWSEAFF
TRBD2,15,-,TRBV6-1,TRBJ2-1,TGCGCCAGCAGTGAGCGGCTAGCGGGAGGCAATGAGCAGTTCTTC,CASSERLAGGNEQFF
-,14,many,TRBV20-1,TRBJ2-7,TGCAGTGCTAGACTGGACAGTGCACCCTACGAGCAGTACTTC,CSARLDSAPYEQYF
TRBD1,13,few,TRBV5-1,TRBJ2-7,TGCGCCAGCAGCTTGTACAGGGGGTCCGAGCAGTACTTC,CASSLYRGSEQYF
-,15,many,TRBV7-9,TRBJ1-6,TGTGCCAGCAGCCACCCCAGGGGTGAAAATTCACCCCTCCACTTT,CASSHPRGENSPLHF
TRBD2,16,many,TRBV3-1,TRBJ2-2,TGTGCCAGCAGCCGACTAGCGGGAGGTTTAACCGGGGAGCTGTTTTTT,CASSRLAGGLTGELFF
-,17,-,TRBV5-1,TRBJ2-6,TGCGCCAGCAGCTTGCAGGGCCCGAGCTCTGGGGCCAACGTCCTGACTTTC,CASSLQGPSSGANVLTF
TRBD2,15,-,TRBV5-1,TRBJ2-7,TGCGCCAGCAGCTCCGTCCCGGGACTAGAATACGAGCAGTACTTC,CASSSVPGLEYEQYF
-,15,many,TRBV2,TRBJ2-3,TGTGCCAGCAGTGTCGGGAGGGGGCACACAGATACGCAGTATTTT,CASSVGRGHTDTQYF